This passage covers 30 T cell receptor beta chains from one sample sequenced in a study of T cell changes during pregnancy in multiple sclerosis. Libraries were prepared by immunoSEQ multiplex PCR; TCRdb keeps only in-frame clonotypes and omits some of them. The sample has about 48,000 clones; approximately 85% are singletons. Specimen: CD4+ T cells from peripheral blood mononuclear cells, collected in the second trimester of pregnancy. These receptor sequences come from a female donor with multiple sclerosis, enrolled in a pregnancy study.

This clone was counted only a few times. One junction end disagrees with the germline gene, perhaps due to a read error. J is TRBJ1-4 and V is TRBV11-2, with D unclear. Looked up from germline, CDR1 is SGHAT and CDR2 is FQNNGV. The CDR3 has 13 amino acids. CDR3 residues: CASSLDRGRIPGW. CDR3 bases: TGTGCCAGCAGCTTAGATCGCGGCCGGATCCCGGGGTGG.

CDR3 in amino acids: CASSFYYGTGELFF. DNA of the CDR3: TGTGCCAGCAGCTTTTACTACGGCACCGGGGAGCTGTTTTTT. V is TRBV5-5 and J is TRBJ2-2, with D unclear. V was trimmed by 2 bases and J by 4 bases, leaving 9 bases between them. Germline CDR1 reads SGHKS; CDR2 reads YYEKEE (reference sequence). This CDR3 is 14 amino acids long.

J is TRBJ2-5 and V is TRBV7-2; a possible D gene is TRBD2 (5 bases). The CDR3 sequence is 11 residues long. With 7 bases removed from V and 5 bases from J, the gap between germline ends came to 8 bases. In germline, CDR1 is SGHTA, CDR2 FQGNSA. In DNA form, the CDR3 reads TGTGCCAGCACCGGCGGGGAGACCCAGTACTTC. Protein product: CASTGGETQYF.

The gene calls are TRBV6-1 and TRBJ2-4; tentatively, D is TRBD2 (5 bases). Germline CDR1 MNHNS, CDR2 SASEGT. This CDR3 spans 15 amino acids. Trimming took off 6 bases at V and 2 bases at J, with 14 bases between the two ends. The CDR3 nucleotides read TGTGCCAGCAGCTACGGGGAGCCGCCCAAAAACATTCAGTACTTC. Its protein product is CASSYGEPPKNIQYF.

The rearrangement uses TRBV6-1 and TRBJ1-2, with D possibly matching TRBD1 (5 bases). The V end was cut by 0 bases, the J end by 6 bases, with 14 bases between. CDR1 is MNHNS, CDR2 SASEGT, per germline. This CDR3 is built from 15 residues. This chain's CDR3 is CASSEAAGGGDGYTF. The CDR3 bases are TGTGCCAGCAGTGAAGCCGCCGGGGGAGGAGATGGCTACACCTTC.

The J gene is TRBJ2-3, the V gene TRBV27; 7 bases fit TRBD2. CDR1 MNHEY and CDR2 SMNVEV come from the germline V gene (reference sequence). The length of the CDR3 is 14 residues. V dropped 5 bases and J dropped 1; count of bases not matched to a gene: 3. CDR3 DNA sequence: TGTGCCAGCAGTCCTCTAGCGGGCACAGATACGCAGTATTTT. Translating gives CASSPLAGTDTQYF.

J is TRBJ2-3 and V is TRBV10-1; TRBD1 is a possible D gene (5 bases). This CDR3 has 15 residues. V gave up 4 bases and J gave up 0 bases, with 11 bases separating them. Germline values: CDR1 WNHNN, CDR2 SYGVQD (reference sequence). The CDR3 sequence is CASSAGLLSTDTQYF. CDR3 nucleotide sequence: TGCGCCAGCAGTGCAGGGCTCCTTAGCACAGATACGCAGTATTTT.

The CDR3 protein is CASRQAGAETQYF. CDR3 nucleotides: TGTGCCAGCAGGCAAGCGGGAGCGGAGACCCAGTACTTC. J is TRBJ2-5 and V is TRBV6-5; 8 bases match TRBD2. Germline CDR1 reads MNHEY; CDR2 reads SVGAGI. J was trimmed by 5 bases and V by 6 bases; bases with no gene match: 5. CDR3 length: 13 residues.

V usage is TRBV4-2 and J usage is TRBJ2-1, with 10 bases that match TRBD2. The trim removed 1 base at V and 7 bases at J, leaving 7 bases unmatched. Germline CDR1 and CDR2: LGHNA and YNFKEQ. The CDR3 spans 16 residues. This chain's CDR3 is CASSQGSSGSGNEQFF. The CDR3 DNA reads TGTGCCAGCAGCCAAGGGTCTAGCGGGAGTGGTAATGAGCAGTTCTTC.

The gene calls are TRBV7-2 and TRBJ2-7; D perhaps matches TRBD1 (6 bases). The CDR3 runs 15 residues. Per the germline V gene, CDR1 is SGHTA and CDR2 is FQGNSA. V lost 5 bases and J lost 3, with 17 bases in between. CDR3 protein: CASSPIGQRLYEQYF. The CDR3 DNA follows: TGTGCCAGCAGCCCGATCGGACAGCGTCTCTACGAGCAGTACTTC.

CDR3 sequence: CASIPSPTLVREQYF. CDR3 sequence (DNA): TGTGCCAGCATTCCAAGCCCCACACTAGTTCGCGAGCAGTACTTC. The J gene is TRBJ2-7, the V gene TRBV28, with a weak D call TRBD2 (5 bases). Trimming pared 7 bases from V and 6 bases from J, leaving 22 bases between. Germline assignment: CDR1 MDHEN and CDR2 SYDVKM. This CDR3 has 15 residues. Together with reference TRBV28 and TRBJ2-7, the CDR3 gives the full variable domain: DVKVTQSSRYLVKRTGEKVFLECVQDMDHENMFWYRQDPGLGLRLIYFSYDVKMKEKGDIPEGYSVSREKKERFSLILESASTNQTSMYLCASIPSPTLVREQYFGPGTRLTVT.

The chain recombines TRBV11-2 with TRBJ1-1, with 8 bases matching TRBD1. The V and J ends lost 1 base and 2 bases, in that order; junction bases with no gene match: 9. CDR3 length equals 17 residues. Germline CDR1 is SGHAT and CDR2 is FQNNGV. In DNA, the CDR3 is TGTGCCAGCAGCTTAGGCCCAGACAGGGGCGTCAACACTGAAGCTTTCTTT. As protein: CASSLGPDRGVNTEAFF.

The chain recombines TRBV27 with TRBJ2-3, with D perhaps matching TRBD2 (5 bases). V was pared by 6 bases and J by 4 bases, with 23 bases between. Germline V gives CDR1 MNHEY, CDR2 SMNVEV (reference sequence). This CDR3 is 17 amino acids long. CDR3 residues: CASRPRLAGGFADTQYF. As DNA, the CDR3 is TGTGCCAGCAGACCCAGGCTAGCAGGAGGATTCGCAGATACGCAGTATTTT.

This rearrangement joins TRBV4-1 to TRBJ1-5, with TRBD1 identical over 7 bases. The CDR3 is 15 amino acids. The V gene's germline CDR1 is MGHRA and CDR2 YSYEKL. V gave up 0 bases and J gave up 6 bases; unmatched junction bases: 5. CDR3 bases: TGCGCCAGCAGCCAAGATACAGGGGCGGGTCAGCCCCAGCATTTT. Amino acid sequence: CASSQDTGAGQPQHF.

J is TRBJ1-3 and V is TRBV6-5, with a tentative D call TRBD1 (5 bases). V was cut by 4 bases and J by 2 bases, with 15 bases left in between. Germline-derived CDR1 and CDR2 are MNHEY and SVGAGI. The CDR3 has 16 residues. The CDR3 DNA is TGTGCCAGCAGTTGGGGGGGGTTGGGGCCTGGAAACACCATATATTTT. As protein: CASSWGGLGPGNTIYF.

The rearrangement links TRBV6-6 to TRBJ1-4, with 10 bases that match TRBD1. The CDR3 loop spans 14 amino acids. Germline assignment: CDR1 MNHNY and CDR2 SVGAGI (reference sequence). Unmatched junction bases numbered 3, after V lost 5 bases and J lost 6 bases. The CDR3 nucleotides are TGTGCCAGCAGTGCCGGGACAGGGGATGAAAAACTGTTTTTT. Its translation: CASSAGTGDEKLFF.

The V gene is TRBV6-5, the J gene TRBJ2-7; no reliable D call. V gave up 2 bases and J gave up 6 bases, with 8 bases separating them. The CDR3 length is 12 residues. Germline V gives CDR1 MNHEY, CDR2 SVGAGI. CDR3 bases: TGTGCCAGCAGTTACAGAGCTGGCGAGCAGTACTTC. This encodes CASSYRAGEQYF.

In its sample, this clone was seen a few times. At one of its ends the junction is not consistent with the germline gene, which may arise from a read error. DNA for the CDR3: TGTGCCAGCAGACAACCGGGACAGGGTTCCTCCGAGCAGTACTTC. Translation gives CASRQPGQGSSEQYF. The chain couples TRBV11-2 to TRBJ2-7, with 9 bases fitting TRBD1. This CDR3 spans 15 amino acids. Germline CDR1 and CDR2: SGHAT and FQNNGV. Looking up the rest from reference TRBV11-2 and TRBJ2-7 gives the full variable domain: EAGVAQSPRYKIIEKRQSVAFWCNPISGHATLYWYQQILGQGPKLLIQFQNNGVVDDSQLPKDRFSAERLKGVDSTLKIQPAKLEDSAVYLCASRQPGQGSSEQYFGPGTRLTVT.

The V and J genes are TRBV2 and TRBJ2-5; the match to TRBD1 covers 8 bases. The ends lost 9 bases at V and 2 bases at J; junction bases unmatched: 8. Per the germline V gene, CDR1 is SNHLY and CDR2 is FYNNEI. The CDR3 has 14 residues. Here the CDR3 DNA reads TGTGCCAGTCATATCCGGGACAGGCAAGAGACCCAGTACTTC. This gives the protein CASHIRDRQETQYF.

This chain joins TRBV2 and TRBJ2-5; the D gene is possibly TRBD1 (5 bases). Trimming stripped 3 bases from V and 4 bases from J, with 18 bases between. This CDR3 is built from 16 residues. Germline V CDR1 and CDR2: SNHLY, FYNNEI. The CDR3 is CASSDQLPGLGETQYF. In DNA form, the CDR3 reads TGTGCCAGCAGTGATCAGTTACCAGGGTTGGGAGAGACCCAGTACTTC.

V gene TRBV18 combines with J gene TRBJ2-3; no clear D. CDR3 length: 14 amino acids. CDR1 is KGHSH and CDR2 is LQKENI in the germline V gene. V dropped 2 bases and J dropped 2 bases, with 8 bases sitting between them. The chain's CDR3 is CASSPNENTDTQYF. As DNA, the CDR3 is TGTGCCAGCTCACCAAACGAGAACACAGATACGCAGTATTTT.

The gene calls are TRBV10-1 and TRBJ2-1; possible D gene TRBD1, 6 bases. This CDR3 has 14 residues. Germline V gene sequence: CDR1 WNHNN, CDR2 SYGVQD (reference sequence). Trimming left V 5 bases short and J 5 bases short, with 13 bases between. The CDR3 loop is CASSTGQPNNEQFF. DNA for the CDR3: TGCGCCAGCAGTACCGGACAGCCAAACAATGAGCAGTTCTTC.

The gene calls are TRBV4-2 and TRBJ2-7; TRBD2 might be the D (5 bases). The CDR3 spans 16 residues. V lost 2 bases and J 0 bases, leaving 14 bases between the germline ends. Germline values: CDR1 LGHNA, CDR2 YNFKEQ. This chain's CDR3 is CASSQPEGLSSYEQYF. The CDR3 coding sequence is TGTGCCAGCAGCCAACCCGAAGGACTGTCCTCCTACGAGCAGTACTTC.

The rearrangement links TRBV6-6 to TRBJ1-3; 7 bases align to TRBD1. Germline V lookup: CDR1 MNHNY, CDR2 SVGAGI (reference sequence). The V segment lost 6 bases and the J segment 4 bases; nucleotides outside the gene matches: 6. This CDR3 is built from 14 residues. CDR3 loop: CASSQTGFGNTIYF. The CDR3 coding sequence is TGTGCCAGCAGCCAGACAGGGTTCGGAAACACCATATATTTT.

V and J are TRBV18 and TRBJ1-1, with 7 bases identical to TRBD1. V trimming: 1 base; J trimming: 4 bases; junction bases outside the gene matches: 12. Germline V gene lookup returns CDR1 KGHSH and CDR2 LQKENI. The CDR3 spans 17 residues. The CDR3 here is CASSPLTGPIGSTEAFF. As DNA, the CDR3 is TGTGCCAGCTCACCACTGACAGGGCCTATAGGATCCACTGAAGCTTTCTTT.

The chain has TRBV21-1 and TRBJ2-3; the D call TRBD1 from the table was never checked on the DNA. TRBV21-1 represents a pseudogene. This CDR3 comprises 15 residues. The CDR3 spells CASSKTGVFTDTQYF. Here the CDR3 DNA reads TGTGCCAGCAGCAAGACAGGGGTTTTCACAGATACGCAGTATTTT.

The V and J genes are TRBV7-2 and TRBJ2-5, with D possibly being TRBD2 (5 bases). V lost 2 bases and J 4 bases, leaving 14 bases between the germline ends. The CDR3 sequence is 15 residues long. The V gene's germline CDR1 is SGHTA and CDR2 FQGNSA. The CDR3 DNA reads TGTGCCAGCAGCTTAACCAGGACGGGGAGAGAGACCCAGTACTTC. This gives the protein CASSLTRTGRETQYF.

V and J are TRBV6-1 and TRBJ2-1, with 8 bases lining up with TRBD2. CDR1 is MNHNS, CDR2 SASEGT, per germline. The CDR3 has 14 amino acids. Trimming removed 8 bases from V and 2 bases from J; junction bases left unmatched: 5. The CDR3 DNA is TGTGCCAGCCTGGAAGCGGGAGCCTACAATGAGCAGTTCTTC. Its translation is CASLEAGAYNEQFF.

The table lists this clone with a count of one. V gene TRBV5-4 combines with J gene TRBJ2-5; no clear D. This CDR3 spans 12 amino acids. CDR1 is SGHNT, CDR2 YYREEE, per germline (reference sequence). The ends were cut back, 7 bases at V and 5 bases at J, with 12 bases in the middle. The CDR3 spells CASSRRSETQYF. DNA for the CDR3: TGTGCCAGCTCCCGCAGGTCTGAGACCCAGTACTTC.

By share of the sample, this clone is medium-sized. This chain links TRBV7-2 with TRBJ1-1; 8 bases fit TRBD1. Trimming at V came to 5 bases and at J to 6 bases, leaving 5 bases not matched to a gene. Germline CDR1 and CDR2: SGHTA and FQGNSA. The CDR3 is made up of 13 amino acids. Here the CDR3 DNA reads TGTGCCAGCAGCCAGCAGGGGGCCTCTGAAGCTTTCTTT. As protein: CASSQQGASEAFF.